Following are 22 T cell receptor beta chains from one sample sequenced in a study of cytomegalovirus exposure and HLA in healthy donors. The table came from immunoSEQ multiplex PCR; TCRdb's copy has only in-frame clones and leaves some out. This sample has fewer than 200,000 clones, with just under 90% found just once. Sequencing was done on a sample of PBMCs. All receptors derive from a young woman in good health and CMV-seropositive.

The chain links TRBV7-8 to TRBJ2-3; D not certain. Trimming removed 1 base at V and 2 bases at J, with 10 bases between. There are 15 residues in the CDR3. Germline V gives CDR1 SGHVS, CDR2 FQNEAQ. In DNA, the CDR3 is TGTGCCAGCAGCTTAGGGCAAACAAACACAGATACGCAGTATTTT. Translated: CASSLGQTNTDTQYF.

This rearrangement joins TRBV13 to TRBJ2-7, with 8 bases that match TRBD2. Per the germline V gene, CDR1 is PRHDT and CDR2 is FYEKMQ (reference sequence). V lost 1 base to trimming and J lost 5 bases; unmatched junction nucleotides: 4. The CDR3 length is 14 residues. The CDR3 DNA follows: TGTGCCAGCAGCTTAGCCCCAGCGGGAGACGAGCAGTACTTC. It is translated as CASSLAPAGDEQYF.

J is TRBJ1-2 and V is TRBV27; 8 nucleotides line up with TRBD1. The V segment lost 5 bases and the J segment 7 bases; nucleotides outside the gene matches: 9. This CDR3 spans 14 amino acids. Germline CDR1 reads MNHEY; CDR2 reads SMNVEV (reference sequence). The CDR3 sequence: CASSPRQGISGYTF. The CDR3 DNA is TGTGCCAGCAGTCCGAGACAGGGGATATCTGGCTACACCTTC.

V is TRBV5-6 and J is TRBJ2-1; 7 bases agree with TRBD1. Trimming took 3 bases from V and 4 from J; bases not matched to a gene: 4. The V gene's germline CDR1 is SGHDT and CDR2 YYEEEE. This CDR3 contains 14 residues. Here the CDR3 reads CASSYGTDYNEQFF. The DNA of the CDR3 is TGTGCCAGCAGCTACGGGACAGATTACAATGAGCAGTTCTTC.

V and J are TRBV11-2 and TRBJ2-3; D possibly corresponds to TRBD1 (5 bases). The V gene lost 6 bases and the J gene lost 5 bases, with 12 bases spanning the gap. Germline V gives CDR1 SGHAT, CDR2 FQNNGV. The CDR3 loop spans 13 amino acids. CDR3 in amino acids: CASRSGWRDTQYF. CDR3 in DNA: TGTGCCAGCAGATCAGGGTGGAGAGATACGCAGTATTTT.

The V call is TRBV29-1, the J call TRBJ2-1; D might be TRBD1 (6 bases). The CDR3 has 12 residues. Germline loops: CDR1 SQVTM, CDR2 ANQGSEA. V lost 7 bases and J 7 bases, leaving 14 bases between the germline ends. Here the CDR3 DNA reads TGCAGCGCACAGGGTGATGCGAATGAGCAGTTCTTC. It encodes CSAQGDANEQFF.

Here the CDR3 DNA reads TGTGCCTGGAGCCATCCCGGGACAGGGGTCTACGAGCAGTACTTC. It translates to CAWSHPGTGVYEQYF. This chain links TRBV30 with TRBJ2-7, with 10 bases that match TRBD1. J lost 3 bases, V lost 3 bases, and 8 bases had no gene match. The CDR3 consists of 15 residues. The germline V gene encodes CDR1 GTSNPN and CDR2 SVGIG (reference sequence).

J is TRBJ1-2 and V is TRBV30; D remains ambiguous. Trimming took 3 bases from V and 7 from J, leaving 12 bases between them. CDR1 and CDR2 from the germline V gene are GTSNPN and SVGIG (reference sequence). The CDR3 covers 12 residues. DNA of the CDR3: TGTGCCTGGAGCCCGGGAGGAGGTGGCTACACCTTC. Its protein product is CAWSPGGGGYTF.

This chain links TRBV4-2 with TRBJ1-5; tentatively, D is TRBD1 (6 bases). Trimming shortened V by 1 base and J by 5 bases, and 12 bases separated the two germline ends. The CDR3 totals 15 residues. From germline, CDR1 is LGHNA and CDR2 YNFKEQ. The CDR3 protein is CASSQAGGGDQPQHF. CDR3 in DNA: TGTGCCAGCAGCCAAGCCGGTGGGGGCGATCAGCCCCAGCATTTT.

The chain recombines TRBV6-1 with TRBJ2-1, with 11 bases aligning to TRBD1. The V and J ends lost 11 bases and 6 bases, in that order; junction bases with no gene match: 9. The length of the CDR3 is 14 residues. Looked up from germline, CDR1 is MNHNS and CDR2 is SASEGT. CDR3 sequence (DNA): TGTGCCGTCAAAACCGGGACAGGGGGCAATGAGCAGTTCTTC. Its protein product is CAVKTGTGGNEQFF.

The DNA of the CDR3 is TGTGCCAGCAGTTTATTCCAGGGGACCACTGAAGCTTTCTTT. Translated, it gives CASSLFQGTTEAFF. V is TRBV27 and J is TRBJ1-1; possible D gene TRBD1, 6 bases. V dropped 1 base and J dropped 4 bases, with 10 bases sitting between them. The germline V gene has CDR1 MNHEY and CDR2 SMNVEV (reference sequence). The CDR3 consists of 14 residues.

The chain recombines TRBV28 with TRBJ1-4; D not certain. The CDR3 sequence is 15 residues long. From germline, CDR1 is MDHEN and CDR2 SYDVKM. V was clipped by 6 bases and J by 5 bases, with 16 bases between them. In DNA, the CDR3 is TGTGCCAGCAGAGTATTTACAGCCTTAAATGAAAAACTGTTTTTT. It codes for CASRVFTALNEKLFF. Using reference TRBV28 and TRBJ1-4 for the parts outside the CDR3, the full variable domain is DVKVTQSSRYLVKRTGEKVFLECVQDMDHENMFWYRQDPGLGLRLIYFSYDVKMKEKGDIPEGYSVSREKKERFSLILESASTNQTSMYLCASRVFTALNEKLFFGSGTQLSVL.

The chain uses TRBV25-1 and TRBJ2-3; possibly TRBD1 for D (6 bases). CDR1 and CDR2 from the germline V gene are MGHDK and SYGVNS. Trimming took off 7 bases at V and 0 bases at J, with 17 bases between the two ends. This CDR3 region has 16 residues. This CDR3 reads CASTGDRRGSTDTQYF. The CDR3, as DNA: TGTGCCAGCACCGGAGACAGGAGAGGGAGCACAGATACGCAGTATTTT.

This clone was detected only once. The chain uses TRBV6-5 and TRBJ2-1, with 12 bases that match TRBD2. The V gene's germline CDR1 is MNHEY and CDR2 SVGAGI. This CDR3 has 15 amino acids. V was clipped by 2 bases and J by 6 bases; unmatched bases: 2. DNA of the CDR3: TGTGCCAGCAGTTACGTACTAGCGGGAGGCAATGAGCAGTTCTTC. Residues: CASSYVLAGGNEQFF.

A word on this clone: An end of the junction does not agree with germline; a read error may underlie this. The gene calls are TRBV6-5 and TRBJ2-7, with 13 bases fitting TRBD2. The CDR3 loop spans 15 amino acids. The germline V gene encodes CDR1 MNHEY and CDR2 SVGAGI. Here the CDR3 DNA reads TGTGCCAGCAGTTACTCAGGACTAGCGGGAGCCTCACCCAACTTC. Amino acid sequence: CASSYSGLAGASPNF.

The chain recombines TRBV5-6 with TRBJ1-3; TRBD1 aligns across 7 bases. Germline V gene sequence: CDR1 SGHDT, CDR2 YYEEEE. The CDR3 totals 14 residues. V lost 0 bases, J lost 3 bases, and 0 bases stayed unmatched. CDR3 in DNA: TGTGCCAGCAGCTTGGACAGGGGTGGAAACACCATATATTTT. Protein product: CASSLDRGGNTIYF.

The chain uses TRBV7-3 and TRBJ2-1; 13 bases agree with TRBD2. Germline V gene lookup returns CDR1 SGHTA and CDR2 FQGTGA. Germline trimming cut 4 bases from V and 5 bases from J; bases unmatched to any gene: 5. The CDR3 contains 16 residues. CDR3 region: CASSYGTSGNHNEQFF. CDR3 DNA sequence: TGTGCCAGCAGCTACGGGACTAGCGGGAATCACAATGAGCAGTTCTTC.

V is TRBV30 and J is TRBJ2-1, with D maybe TRBD2 (7 bases). The CDR3 length is 16 residues. The V and J ends lost 6 bases and 2 bases respectively, with 20 bases between them. The germline gives CDR1 GTSNPN, CDR2 SVGIG (reference sequence). In nucleotides, the CDR3 is TGTGCCTGCACTCGGGGGGCTAGCCGAGCCTACAATGAGCAGTTCTTC. Amino acids: CACTRGASRAYNEQFF.

CDR3 sequence (DNA): TGCGCCAGTCGCCCGGGGGGCGCGATGAATCAGCCCCAGCATTTT. Its protein product is CASRPGGAMNQPQHF. The chain joins TRBV10-2 to TRBJ1-5, with D possibly TRBD1 on 6 matching bases. V was clipped by 9 bases and J by 4 bases, with 19 bases between them. Germline CDR1 is WSHSY and CDR2 is SAAADI. The CDR3 is 15 amino acids.

The gene calls are TRBV12-5 and TRBJ1-2, with TRBD1 matching over 8 bases. V dropped 1 base and J dropped 5; count of bases not matched to a gene: 6. CDR1 LGHNT and CDR2 FRNRAP come from the germline V gene. The CDR3 extends over 15 amino acids. The CDR3 spells CASGLEQGGAYGYTF. The DNA for the CDR3 is TGTGCTAGTGGTTTGGAACAGGGGGGTGCATATGGCTACACCTTC.

As regards this clone: No DNA is shown, since the ends of the CDR3 on it are uncertain; the CDR3 is the one TCRdb lists. CDR3 sequence: CASSKVASGSYEQYF. The gene calls are TRBV21-1 and TRBJ2-7; the table gives TRBD2 as D, unverified against the DNA. TRBV21-1 is tagged as a pseudogene. The CDR3 spans 15 residues, counting both ends.

The V and J genes are TRBV7-9 and TRBJ2-7; 9 nucleotides line up with TRBD1. The CDR3 contains 15 residues. Germline V gene sequence: CDR1 SEHNR, CDR2 FQNEAQ (reference sequence). With 6 bases clipped from V and 5 bases from J, the junction kept 11 bases outside the gene matches. The CDR3 bases are TGTGCCAGCAGAGGGACAGGGACGCTACTCGACGAGCAGTACTTC. Encoded protein: CASRGTGTLLDEQYF.